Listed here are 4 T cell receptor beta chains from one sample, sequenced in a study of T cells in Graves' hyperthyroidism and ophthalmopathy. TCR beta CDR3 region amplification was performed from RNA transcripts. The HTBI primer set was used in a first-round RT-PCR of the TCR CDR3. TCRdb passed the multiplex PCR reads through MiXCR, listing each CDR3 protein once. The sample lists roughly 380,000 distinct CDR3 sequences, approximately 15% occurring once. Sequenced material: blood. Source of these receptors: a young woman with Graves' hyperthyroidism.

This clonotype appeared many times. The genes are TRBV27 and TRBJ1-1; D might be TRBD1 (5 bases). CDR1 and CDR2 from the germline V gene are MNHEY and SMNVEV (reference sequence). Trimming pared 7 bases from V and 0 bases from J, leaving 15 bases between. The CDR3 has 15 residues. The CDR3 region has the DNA TGTGCCAGCAAGGGCCGGGACGACATGAACACTGAAGCTTTCTTT. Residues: CASKGRDDMNTEAFF.

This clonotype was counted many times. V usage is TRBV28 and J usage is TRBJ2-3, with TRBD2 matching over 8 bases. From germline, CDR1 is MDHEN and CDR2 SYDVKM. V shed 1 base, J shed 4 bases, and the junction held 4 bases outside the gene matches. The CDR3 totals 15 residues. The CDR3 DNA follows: TGTGCCAGCAGTTTATTAAGCGGGAGTGCAGATACGCAGTATTTT. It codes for CASSLLSGSADTQYF.

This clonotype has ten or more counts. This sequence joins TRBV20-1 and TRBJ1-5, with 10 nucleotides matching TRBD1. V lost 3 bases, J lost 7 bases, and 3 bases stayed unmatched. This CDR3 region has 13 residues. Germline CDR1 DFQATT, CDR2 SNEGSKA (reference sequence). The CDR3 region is CSARGQGIQPQHF. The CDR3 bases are TGCAGTGCTAGGGGACAGGGGATACAGCCCCAGCATTTT.

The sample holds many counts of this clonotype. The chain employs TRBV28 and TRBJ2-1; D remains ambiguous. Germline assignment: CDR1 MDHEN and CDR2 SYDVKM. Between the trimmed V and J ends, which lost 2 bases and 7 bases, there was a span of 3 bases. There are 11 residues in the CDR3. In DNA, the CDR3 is TGTGCCAGCAGTTTAGCGAATGAGCAGTTCTTC. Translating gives CASSLANEQFF.